The clone carrying this T cell receptor (beta chain) was found many times. Trimming took 10 bases from V and 5 from J, leaving 11 bases between them. The CDR3 has 12 residues. The germline V gene encodes CDR1 LNHDA and CDR2 SQIVND (reference sequence). Transcripts of RNA were the source for amplifying TCR beta CDR3 regions. Amplification began with first-round RT-PCR using HTBI primers, then second-round multiplex PCR was performed. Using its own MiXCR run on the multiplex PCR reads, TCRdb lists one record per CDR3 protein. Of 350,000 to 450,000 distinct CDR3 sequences in the sample, around 16% were seen once. The data were obtained in a study of Graves' ophthalmopathy and Graves' hyperthyroidism.

The sequencing input was peripheral blood. The J gene is TRBJ2-2, the V gene TRBV19; weak D call: TRBD2 (5 bases). The clonotype was recovered from a young woman with Graves' ophthalmopathy. As DNA, the CDR3 is TGTGCCACCAGGACTGGGACCGGGGAGCTGTTTTTT. This gives the protein CATRTGTGELFF. Variable domain in full (rest from reference TRBV19 and TRBJ2-2): DGGITQSPKYLFRKEGQNVTLSCEQNLNHDAMYWYRQDPGQGLRLIYYSQIVNDFQKGDIAEGYSVSREKKESFPLTVTSAQKNPTAFYLCATRTGTGELFFGEGSRLTVL.